The next 10 T cell receptor beta chains were all read from a single sample in a study of control samples from healthy donors and cancer patients. This table comes from immunoSEQ multiplex PCR, and its TCRdb copy is limited to in-frame clones, with some not included. The sample consists of over 85,000 clones, 85% to 90% of them appearing once. Sequenced: PBMCs. These receptors were collected from a woman aged 50 to 60 with colorectal cancer.

The chain combines TRBV6-4 with TRBJ2-2, with 10 bases matching TRBD1. The V gene end was trimmed by 6 bases and the J gene end by 4 bases; junction bases not matched to a gene: 2. The CDR3 has 14 amino acids. Germline V lookup: CDR1 MRHNA, CDR2 SNTAGT. The CDR3 coding sequence is TGTGCCAGCAGGGGACAGGGGATCACCGGGGAGCTGTTTTTT. It is translated as CASRGQGITGELFF.

Only a few counts were recorded for this clone. The CDR3 loop reads CASSPRASGVQETQYF. Written as DNA, the CDR3 is TGTGCCAGCAGCCCCCGGGCTAGCGGGGTCCAAGAGACCCAGTACTTC. The chain recombines TRBV13 with TRBJ2-5; the match to TRBD2 covers 9 bases. The V gene end was trimmed by 5 bases and the J gene end by 1 base; junction bases not matched to a gene: 8. The CDR3 sequence is 16 residues long. The V gene's germline CDR1 is PRHDT and CDR2 FYEKMQ (reference sequence).

This clone appeared once. This chain uses TRBV5-6 with TRBJ1-4; D unclear. The V gene lost 0 bases and the J gene lost 14 bases, with 17 bases spanning the gap. The CDR3 consists of 14 residues. CDR1 is SGHDT, CDR2 YYEEEE, per germline. CDR3 residues: CASSLAGWRDQLFF. CDR3 nucleotide sequence: TGTGCCAGCAGCTTGGCGGGGTGGAGGGATCAGCTGTTTTTT. Combining the CDR3 with reference TRBV5-6 and TRBJ1-4 gives the whole variable domain DAGVTQSPTHLIKTRGQQVTLRCSPKSGHDTVSWYQQALGQGPQFIFQYYEEEERQRGNFPDRFSGHQFPNYSSELNVNALLLGDSALYLCASSLAGWRDQLFFGSGTQLSVL.

The chain joins TRBV12-3 or TRBV12-4 to TRBJ2-3; perhaps TRBD1 as D (5 bases). The length of the CDR3 is 13 residues. Trimming removed 5 bases from V and 5 bases from J, with 11 bases in between. The CDR3 bases are TGTGCCAGCAGTGGACAATTGAAAGATACGCAGTATTTT. Amino acid sequence: CASSGQLKDTQYF.

V usage is TRBV10-1 and J usage is TRBJ2-3; D gene ambiguous. From germline, CDR1 is WNHNN and CDR2 SYGVQD (reference sequence). The CDR3 loop spans 13 amino acids. Deletions cut 3 bases from V and 6 bases from J, with 10 bases between. The CDR3 spells CASSEGLGDTQYF. The CDR3, as DNA: TGCGCCAGCAGTGAAGGGTTGGGGGATACGCAGTATTTT.

CDR3 sequence (DNA): TGCGCCAGCAGCCAAGATTATCGTCAGGGGGGAGGCACAGATACGCAGTATTTT. Its protein product is CASSQDYRQGGGTDTQYF. V and J are TRBV4-3 and TRBJ2-3, with D possibly TRBD1 on 7 matching bases. V was cut by 0 bases and J by 1 base, with 17 bases left in between. The germline V gene encodes CDR1 LGHNA and CDR2 YSLEER. CDR3 length: 18 amino acids.

V and J are TRBV29-1 and TRBJ1-3; unclear D gene. Germline V gene sequence: CDR1 SQVTM, CDR2 ANQGSEA. The germline V and J ends were trimmed by 2 bases and 0 bases, with 8 bases remaining between them. This CDR3 contains 14 residues. The chain's CDR3 is CSVEFGSSGNTIYF. CDR3 nucleotides: TGCAGCGTTGAATTCGGGTCCTCTGGAAACACCATATATTTT.

The chain is built from TRBV6-2 or TRBV6-3 and TRBJ1-5; D perhaps matches TRBD1 (5 bases). The germline V and J ends were trimmed by 3 bases and 5 bases, with 14 bases remaining between them. The germline V gene encodes CDR1 MNHEY and CDR2 SVGEGT. CDR3 length: 15 amino acids. CDR3 bases: TGTGCCAGCAGTTATGGCAGCCTAGGGGATCAGCCCCAGCATTTT. Residues: CASSYGSLGDQPQHF.

The genes are TRBV7-9 and TRBJ1-2; the match to TRBD1 covers 7 bases. Trimming removed 4 bases from V and 7 bases from J; junction bases left unmatched: 3. Looked up from germline, CDR1 is SEHNR and CDR2 is FQNEAQ (reference sequence). The CDR3 consists of 12 residues. CDR3 DNA: TGTGCCAGCAGCTCCCAGGGGGGTGGCTACACCTTC. Residues: CASSSQGGGYTF.

The V call is TRBV7-9, the J call TRBJ1-1; D perhaps matches TRBD1 (5 bases). The V end was cut by 2 bases, the J end by 8 bases, with 12 bases between. Germline CDR1 reads SEHNR; CDR2 reads FQNEAQ (reference sequence). The CDR3 totals 13 residues. CDR3 amino acids: CASSLLGTAEAFF. CDR3 in DNA: TGTGCCAGCAGCTTATTAGGGACGGCCGAAGCTTTCTTT.